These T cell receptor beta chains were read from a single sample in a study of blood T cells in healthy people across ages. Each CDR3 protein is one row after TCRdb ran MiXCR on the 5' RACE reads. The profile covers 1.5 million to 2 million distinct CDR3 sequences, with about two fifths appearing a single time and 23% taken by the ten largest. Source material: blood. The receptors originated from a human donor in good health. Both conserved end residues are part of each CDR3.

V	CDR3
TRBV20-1	CSVPTSGTYEQYF
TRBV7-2	CASGPQTGAAFREKLFF
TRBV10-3	CAIKGAGCYEQYF
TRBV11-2	CASSPRPKGQETQYF
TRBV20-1	CSANPVGRSYEQYF
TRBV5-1	CASSLVMEETQYF
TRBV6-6	CASSYEGDTEAFF
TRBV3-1	CASSQDGTSSYNEQFF
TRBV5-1	CASSLGVGVQETQYF
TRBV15	CATSRDRGGREGGYTF
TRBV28	CASTRRTGGKDTQYF
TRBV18	CASSPGQGIGEQFF
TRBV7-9	CASSDGRRGYNEQYF
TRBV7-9	CASSHPSNTDRGEQETQYF
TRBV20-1	CSAKAGDPYEQYF
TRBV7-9	CASSLDLIFYEQYF
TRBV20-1	CSAPLSKTSGVESDTQYF
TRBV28	CASSFGYTKRTLSNEQFF
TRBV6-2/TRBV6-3	CASSYGLLYEQYF
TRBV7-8	CASSPRTGNYSPLHF
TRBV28	CASSTGTSGGWGNEQFF
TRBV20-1	CSASIREGTQYF
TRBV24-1	CATAGELVWGYNEQFF
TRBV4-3	CASNQPQHF